This entry concerns a single TCR beta chain. The target of this receptor is not known. At one boundary the junction diverges from the germline segment, which might be a read error. Using the deep immunoSEQ assay, TCR CDR3 regions were amplified from genomic DNA by multiplex PCR. For each cell subset, the extracted genomic DNA was distributed evenly across all wells of several immunoSEQ 96-well plates, and each plate served as one replicate. For sorted subsets, about 200 ng genomic DNA, equal to about 30,000 T cell genomes, was loaded into each replicate PCR. Purified libraries were measured with a Qubit 3.0 fluorometer, size-checked on a Bioanalyzer 2100, and measured again with the KAPA Library Quantification kit. A separate single-read 150-cycle Illumina NextSeq 550 flow cell was used to sequence each immunoSEQ 96-well plate. On the study's bioinformatics: Because the immunoSEQ output included only junctional sequences and no quality scores, the filtering could not be the same as the filtering used for full-length reads. Sequences were annotated with PyIR, a Python wrapper for IgBLAST v1.9, and V/J genes and CDR3 were assigned using IMGT germline references. Reads were filtered out if the reads had weak V/J assignments (E-value above 1e-6), no CDR3, stop codons, out-of-frame junctions, or ambiguous translated residues. A V3J clonotype was defined by an identical inferred V gene, J gene, and CDR3 amino acid sequence. Percentage overlap between repertoires was computed as shared unique clonotypes divided by the size of the smaller repertoire. Repertoire richness was assessed with RTK rarefaction, the Chao1 estimator, and Recon v2.1 estimates of unobserved clonotypes. Generation probabilities for all TCRbeta clonotypes obtained by the gDNA method from a few donors were computed using OLGA. This is the immuneACCESS table as TCRdb keeps it, with only in-frame sequences that have V and J called. A part of the clones is gone; compared with another copy, unresolved V genes explain less than half, and the rest is unexplained. D and trimming come from the DNA, and the V and J calls and clone size come from that table. The sample table shows some 980,000 clones, and over 60% are seen once. Nearly 1.5% of the sample is taken by the ten largest.

The sample comes from a study of shared clonotypes between healthy human individuals (dated by TCRdb to 2019 to 2021). A note on the overall study: The cohort comprised a couple of women and three men aged 18 to 49 years. For each donor, CD4 naive and CD4 memory were each given three plates, CD8 naive was given two plates, and CD8 memory was given one plate. Blood TCR repertoires of five healthy adults were deeply sequenced to estimate repertoire size and the extent of clonotype sharing between individuals. To increase sequencing depth and limit assay-specific biases, TCR repertoire library preparation and sequencing were carried out by different laboratories using diverse techniques. Per donor, leukapheresis produced somewhere between about 0.9 and 10 billion PBMCs.

Results and caveats for the whole study, not just this receptor: Sampling was restricted to blood, and TCR repertoires in tissue are likely to differ from TCR repertoires in blood. Rarefaction of sorted-subset datasets indicated incomplete sequencing despite the large sequencing depth. Sharing across several donors was observed for about 4.8% of naive CD4, 3% to 3.5% of naive CD8, about 2.5% of memory CD4, and roughly 0.4% of memory CD8 clonotypes. Larger estimated clonotype richness was generally found for naive subsets than for memory subsets. Because the study included a small number of donors, the genetic and exposure-history diversity represented was limited. Higher generation probabilities were observed for clonotypes shared by all four sorted-subset donors than for non-shared clonotypes. Based on pairwise subsampling, the degree of clonotype sharing among donors was expected to be affected by sequencing depth.

The donors were healthy, HIV-negative adults with no recently reported acute infections or vaccinations. Every donor was a Caucasian adult living in Nashville, Tennessee, USA. CD4+ T cells were enriched through magnetic negative selection, after which naive cells were positively selected on CD45RA and the remaining negative fraction served as the memory subset. Blood was collected by leukapheresis, and PBMCs were isolated by Ficoll-Histopaque density gradient centrifugation and then cryopreserved in liquid nitrogen vapor phase. Analytical flow cytometry was used to check the purity and quantity of every magnetically sorted T cell population. Genomic DNA was isolated from each sorted fraction and quantified by UV absorbance on a Nanodrop 2000c. Input material: memory CD4+ T cells sorted from blood. The meaning of the sample's cell subset or site label: CD45RA-negative fraction. The TCR sequence derives from a man aged 18 to 30 in good health.

The CDR3 here reads CASRLAGTSNTGELFF. At the DNA level, the sequence is TGTGCCAGCAGGTTAGCCGGGACTAGCAACACCGGGGAGCTGTTTTTT. The rearrangement joined TRBV7-9 to TRBJ2-2; the junction holds 9 bases that match TRBD2. Inclusive of the bounding cysteine and phenylalanine, the CDR3 is 16 residues long. The retained sequence is limited to the CDR3, 48 bases, with the frame set at the first base. As encoded in the germline V gene (reference sequence), CDR1 is SEHNR while CDR2 is FQNEAQ.